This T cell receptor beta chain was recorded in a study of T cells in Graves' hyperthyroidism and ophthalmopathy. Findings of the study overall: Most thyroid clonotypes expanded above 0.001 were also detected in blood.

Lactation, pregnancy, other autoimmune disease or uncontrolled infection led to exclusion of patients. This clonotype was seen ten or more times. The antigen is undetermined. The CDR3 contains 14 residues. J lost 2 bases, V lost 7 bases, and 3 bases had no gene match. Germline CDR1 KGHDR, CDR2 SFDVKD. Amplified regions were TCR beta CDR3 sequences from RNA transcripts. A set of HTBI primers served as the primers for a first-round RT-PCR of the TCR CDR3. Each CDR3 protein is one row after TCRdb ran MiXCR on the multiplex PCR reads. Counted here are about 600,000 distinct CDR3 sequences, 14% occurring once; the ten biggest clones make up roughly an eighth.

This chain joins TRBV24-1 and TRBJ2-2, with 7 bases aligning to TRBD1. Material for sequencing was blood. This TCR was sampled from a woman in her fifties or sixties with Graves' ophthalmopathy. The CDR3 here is CATRNRGNTGELFF. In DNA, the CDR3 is TGTGCCACCAGAAACAGGGGTAACACCGGGGAGCTGTTTTTT.